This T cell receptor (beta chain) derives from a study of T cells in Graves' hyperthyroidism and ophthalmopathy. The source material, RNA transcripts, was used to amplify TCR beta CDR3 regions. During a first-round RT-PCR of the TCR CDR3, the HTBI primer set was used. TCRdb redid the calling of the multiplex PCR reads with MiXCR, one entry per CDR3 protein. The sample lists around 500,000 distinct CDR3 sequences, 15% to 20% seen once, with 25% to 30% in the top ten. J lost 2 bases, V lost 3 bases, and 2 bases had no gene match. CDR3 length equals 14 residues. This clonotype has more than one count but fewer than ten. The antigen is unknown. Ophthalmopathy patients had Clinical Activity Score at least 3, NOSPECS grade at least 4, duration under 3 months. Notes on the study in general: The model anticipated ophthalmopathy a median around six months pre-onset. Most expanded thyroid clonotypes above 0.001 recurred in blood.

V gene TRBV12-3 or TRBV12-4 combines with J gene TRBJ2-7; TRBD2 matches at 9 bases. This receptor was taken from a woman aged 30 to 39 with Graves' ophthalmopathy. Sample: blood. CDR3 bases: TGTGCCAGCAGTTTTGCGGGAGGGACCTACGAGCAGTACTTC. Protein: CASSFAGGTYEQYF.